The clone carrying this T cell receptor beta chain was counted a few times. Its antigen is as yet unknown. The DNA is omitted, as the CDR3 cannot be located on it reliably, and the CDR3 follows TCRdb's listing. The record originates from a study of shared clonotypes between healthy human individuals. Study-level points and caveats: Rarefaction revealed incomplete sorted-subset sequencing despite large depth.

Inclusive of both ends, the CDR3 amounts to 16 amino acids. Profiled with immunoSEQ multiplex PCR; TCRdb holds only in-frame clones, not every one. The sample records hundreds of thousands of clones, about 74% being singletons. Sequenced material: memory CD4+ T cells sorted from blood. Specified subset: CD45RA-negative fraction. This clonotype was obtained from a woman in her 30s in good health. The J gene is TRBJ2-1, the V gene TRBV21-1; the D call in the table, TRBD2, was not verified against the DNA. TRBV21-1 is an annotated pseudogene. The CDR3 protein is CASSTVAGGSYNEQFF.